A selection of T cell receptor delta chains follows, all from one sample in a study of Vδ1+ human thymocytes. TCRdb re-processed the multiplex PCR reads via CATT. The repertoire includes about 25,000 delta-chain clones, about 29% of them detected once, and around 1.6% sits in the top ten. The sequenced sample consisted of Vdelta1+ gamma-delta thymocytes from the thymus. These receptors were taken from a boy under two years old who had congenital heart surgery. Both conserved end residues are part of each CDR3. A D gene is named only where the DNA matches it firmly. Clone size is not always given. Where it is, it says once, few, many or a class for expanded clones.

TRDV1	TRDJ1	-	TRDD3	TGTGCTCTTGGGGAACTCGGCCTTCCTACTCTAACAAACTGTACTGGGGGATACGCCGATAAACTCATCTTT	CALGELGLPTLTNCTGGYADKLIF
TRDV1	TRDJ1	-	TRDD3	TGTGCTCTTGACACTGCCTCCAAAACTAACTGGGGGAGAAGTACCGATAAACTCATCTTT	CALDTASKTNWGRSTDKLIF
TRDV1	TRDJ1	few	TRDD2	TGTGCTCTTGGGGAACCAACTACCTTCCTACGCTCGGGGACAAAATCAAGGTACACCGATAAACTCATCTTT	CALGEPTTFLRSGTKSRYTDKLIF
TRDV1	TRDJ1	medium-sized	TRDD3	TGTGCTCTTGGGGAAATCCACCCTACAGGGGGATACCCGGCCAAACTCATCTTT	CALGEIHPTGGYPAKLIF
TRDV1	TRDJ1	-	-	TGTGCTCTTGGGGAACCTTGTTTCCTATGCGGAGGTCAGACCGATAAACTCATCTTT	CALGEPCFLCGGQTDKLIF
TRDV1	TRDJ1	-	TRDD3	TGTGCTCTTTTTCCCGAGGACACTGGGGGATACCTCGGCACCGATAAACTCATCTTT	CALFPEDTGGYLGTDKLIF
TRDV1	TRDJ1	-	TRDD3	TGTGCTCTTGGGGAAATGCCTCCGAGGGGATACGCGGAACCCGATAAACTCATCTTT	CALGEMPPRGYAEPDKLIF
TRDV1	TRDJ1	-	-	TGTGCTCTTGGGGAACGATTCTTGGCCGCACCGGGGGACGGCCCGTACACCGATAAACTCATCTTT	CALGERFLAAPGDGPYTDKLIF
TRDV1	TRDJ1	few	-	TGTGCTCTTGGGGAACTCGGGGGGGCCTTCCTATCGGTCTGGGGGATGCCGTACACCGATAAACTTATCTTT	CALGELGGAFLSVWGMPYTDKLIF
TRDV1	TRDJ1	-	TRDD3	TGTGCTCTTGGGGAACACCGACGTGTCTCCCCCCTGGGGGATACGGCCGATAAACTCATCTTT	CALGEHRRVSPLGDTADKLIF
TRDV1	TRDJ1	medium-sized	-	TGTGCTCTTGGGGGTGGCCGGTTTCTGGGCTTCACGTACACCGATAAACTCATCTTT	CALGGGRFLGFTYTDKLIF
TRDV1	TRDJ1	-	TRDD3	TGTGCTCTCGGGGGTAGATACTGGGGGATAGGTACCGATAAACTCATCTTT	CALGGRYWGIGTDKLIF
TRDV1	TRDJ1	few	-	TGTGCTCTTGGGGAACTAGGGCGGGCCCCTCACCTTAAACTCATCTTT	CALGELGRAPHLKLIF
TRDV1	TRDJ1	few	-	TGTGCTCTTGGGGAACCGCCCTCCTGGGGAAACGATAAACTCATCTTT	CALGEPPSWGNDKLIF
TRDV1	TRDJ1	-	TRDD3	TGTGCTCTTGGGGAAAGGGTCCCTGGGGGACGTCCCCGTATGCGTAAACTCATCTTT	CALGERVPGGRPRMRKLIF
TRDV1	TRDJ1	-	-	TGTGCTCTTGGGGAACTCCCCGGGGGGGGGGCCTCCACCGATAAACTCATCTTT	CALGELPGGGASTDKLIF
TRDV1	TRDJ1	medium-sized	TRDD3	TGTGCTCTTGGGGAAATTTTCTCGCGTCCAACTGGGGGTGGGCTCATCTTT	CALGEIFSRPTGGGLIF
TRDV1	TRDJ1	-	TRDD3	TGTGCTCTTGGGGAACGGCCTAGACATACTGGGGGATACGCCACGTACACCGATAAACTCATCTTT	CALGERPRHTGGYATYTDKLIF
TRDV1	TRDJ1	-	-	TGTGCTCTTGGGGAACACCCATGGCGTTATACTAACACCGATAAACTCATCTTT	CALGEHPWRYTNTDKLIF
TRDV1	TRDJ2	-	-	TGTGCTCTTGGGGAACTGAGCACGTTGGGGGCTTTGACAGCACAACTCTTCTTT	CALGELSTLGALTAQLFF
TRDV1	TRDJ1	-	TRDD2	TGTGCTCTTGGGGAGATCCCCTTCCTACACGATTACTGGACCGGTAAACTCATCTTT	CALGEIPFLHDYWTGKLIF
TRDV1	TRDJ1	-	TRDD3	TGTGCTCTTGGGGAACAGGAAATAGGGGGATACCCTCCCCACACACCCGATAAACTCATCTTT	CALGEQEIGGYPPHTPDKLIF
TRDV1	TRDJ1	-	-	TGTGCTCTTGGGGAAAATTCTTTTTACCGCCGTACCTCTAAAACCACCGATAAACTCATCTTT	CALGENSFYRRTSKTTDKLIF
TRDV1	TRDJ1	-	TRDD3	TGTGCTCTCCCCTTCCCGACTGGGGGACCGCACACCGATAAACTCATCTTT	CALPFPTGGPHTDKLIF
TRDV1	TRDJ1	-	TRDD3	TGTGCTCTTGGGGAATCAAATTCTGGGTACTGGGGGATATCGACCGATAAACTCATCTTT	CALGESNSGYWGISTDKLIF
TRDV1	TRDJ1	few	-	TGTGCTCTTGGGATAAAGGGGGGGCTCTACACCGATAAACTCATCTTT	CALGIKGGLYTDKLIF
TRDV1	TRDJ2	-	-	TGTGCTCTTGGGGAACCCCAACAAACTTCGACCAAAACAGCACAACTCTTCTTT	CALGEPQQTSTKTAQLFF
TRDV1	TRDJ1	few	TRDD3	TGTGCTCTTGGGGATAAACCGTTAGGGGTTGGGGGATCACTGGATAAACTCATCTTT	CALGDKPLGVGGSLDKLIF
TRDV2	TRDJ1	-	TRDD3	TGTGCCACGCGTTGGGGGATATGTACTATCCTCACCGATAAACTCATCTTT	CATRWGICTILTDKLIF
TRDV1	TRDJ1	-	TRDD3	TGTGCTCTTGGGGAACCTTGTCTACGCCCGATACTGGGGGATACGCTAACGACGAGGGCATACACCGATAAACTCATCTTT	CALGEPCLRPILGDTLTTRAYTDKLIF
TRDV1	TRDJ1	-	TRDD3	TGCGCTCTTGGGGAACTACATACAGGAGGGGGATACGCTTCCGATAAACTCATCTTT	CALGELHTGGGYASDKLIF